One sample yielded the 14 T cell receptor beta chains listed below, sequenced in a study of cytomegalovirus exposure and HLA in healthy donors. Researchers ran the PCR with 60 Vbeta and 13 Jbeta primers. Clones were read by immunoSEQ multiplex PCR, and TCRdb kept only the in-frame ones, dropping some. This repertoire shows around 150,000 clones, around 75% found once; its top ten account for approximately 10%. The sequencing input was PBMCs. The source of these receptors is a man between 18 and 35 years old in good health and CMV-seropositive.

The rearrangement links TRBV29-1 to TRBJ2-1, with 8 bases fitting TRBD1. After removal of 0 bases from V and 7 bases from J, the junction contained 5 bases not matched to a gene. In germline, CDR1 is SQVTM, CDR2 ANQGSEA. The CDR3 consists of 14 residues. The CDR3: CSVEEPRQGNEQFF. The DNA of the CDR3 is TGCAGCGTTGAAGAACCTCGACAGGGGAATGAGCAGTTCTTC.

The chain joins TRBV15 to TRBJ2-1, with 9 bases aligning to TRBD2. The CDR3 has 15 amino acids. V trimming: 2 bases; J trimming: 5 bases; junction bases outside the gene matches: 4. The germline V gene has CDR1 LNHNV and CDR2 YYDKDF (reference sequence). CDR3 region: CATSRPSGTHNEQFF. CDR3 bases: TGTGCCACCAGCAGACCTAGCGGGACCCACAATGAGCAGTTCTTC. Combining the CDR3 with reference TRBV15 and TRBJ2-1 gives the whole variable domain DAMVIQNPRYQVTQFGKPVTLSCSQTLNHNVMYWYQQKSSQAPKLLFHYYDKDFNNEADTPDNFQSRRPNTSFCFLDIRSPGLGDTAMYLCATSRPSGTHNEQFFGPGTRLTVL.

The genes are TRBV5-1 and TRBJ2-3, with D maybe TRBD2 (6 bases). The CDR3 sequence is 14 residues long. V lost 0 bases and J 4 bases, leaving 9 bases between the germline ends. Germline V CDR1 and CDR2: SGHRS, YFSETQ. The CDR3 DNA reads TGCGCCAGCAGCTTGGGCGGGGTCGCAGATACGCAGTATTTT. Its protein is CASSLGGVADTQYF.

On this clone: Germline and junction disagree at one end, which may indicate a read error. This chain connects TRBV6-1 to TRBJ1-1; D is unclear. Per germline, CDR1 MNHNS and CDR2 SASEGT. The CDR3 length is 11 residues. The CDR3 spells CASSEVPPNSF. The CDR3 region has the DNA TGTGCCAGCAGTGAGGTACCGCCGAACTCCTTT.

The chain couples TRBV7-2 to TRBJ2-7, with a possible D match to TRBD2 (7 bases). The germline CDR1 and CDR2 sequences are SGHTA and FQGNSA. CDR3 length equals 15 residues. Trimming cost V 3 bases and J 6 bases, with 18 bases left between them. The CDR3: CASSFVWGGDSEQYF. The CDR3 DNA reads TGTGCCAGCAGCTTCGTCTGGGGGGGCGACAGCGAGCAGTACTTC.

This rearrangement joins TRBV29-1 to TRBJ2-3, with 10 bases that match TRBD2. Germline assignment: CDR1 SQVTM and CDR2 ANQGSEA. J was trimmed by 2 bases and V by 7 bases; bases with no gene match: 9. This CDR3 has 15 amino acids. CDR3 region: CSASLAGGTTDTQYF. Here the CDR3 DNA reads TGCAGCGCCTCTTTAGCGGGAGGCACCACAGATACGCAGTATTTT.

The CDR3 coding sequence is TGTGCCAGCAGCTTCGCCGGGACAAGGAATCAGCCCCAGCATTTT. Translated: CASSFAGTRNQPQHF. V gene TRBV5-6 combines with J gene TRBJ1-5, with a possible D match to TRBD1 (6 bases). The CDR3 sequence is 15 residues long. Trimming shortened V by 2 bases and J by 4 bases, and 13 bases separated the two germline ends. Germline V gene sequence: CDR1 SGHDT, CDR2 YYEEEE.

This clone was detected once. Germline and junction disagree at one end, which may indicate a read error. The rearrangement uses TRBV7-7 and TRBJ2-3; TRBD2 is a possible D gene (5 bases). Per the germline V gene, CDR1 is SSHAT and CDR2 is FNYEAQ (reference sequence). There are 15 residues in the CDR3. The DNA of the CDR3 is TGTGCTAGCAGCTTAGGACTCGCTAACACAGATACGCAGTATTTT. Amino acid sequence: CASSLGLANTDTQYF.

This sequence joins TRBV10-3 and TRBJ2-1, with D possibly matching TRBD1 (6 bases). Germline V lookup: CDR1 ENHRY, CDR2 SYGVKD. V lost 6 bases to trimming and J lost 7 bases, with 13 bases between them. The length of the CDR3 is 13 residues. CDR3 sequence: CAIRRPQGNEQFF. The CDR3 DNA is TGTGCCATCAGAAGGCCTCAGGGGAATGAGCAGTTCTTC.

The gene calls are TRBV27 and TRBJ1-2; TRBD1 is a possible D gene (5 bases). This CDR3 contains 15 residues. CDR1 and CDR2 (germline): MNHEY, SMNVEV (reference sequence). Between the trimmed V and J ends, which lost 5 bases and 8 bases, there was a span of 21 bases. CDR3 protein: CASSTDAGPLRGYTF. The CDR3 nucleotides are TGTGCCAGCAGTACCGACGCGGGGCCCCTCCGGGGCTACACCTTC.

V and J are TRBV27 and TRBJ2-7, with TRBD2 matching over 9 bases. V dropped 7 bases and J dropped 3; count of bases not matched to a gene: 13. The CDR3 extends over 16 amino acids. The V gene's germline CDR1 is MNHEY and CDR2 SMNVEV (reference sequence). The CDR3 spells CASNKLGLAGIYEQYF. The CDR3, as DNA: TGTGCCAGCAATAAACTGGGGCTAGCGGGAATCTACGAGCAGTACTTC.

This chain uses TRBV18 with TRBJ1-1; D remains unclear. CDR1 is KGHSH, CDR2 LQKENI, per germline. The CDR3 totals 12 residues. Trimming removed 5 bases from V and 5 bases from J, with 9 bases in between. For the CDR3, the DNA is TGTGCCAGCTCAGAGGGAAGGACTGAAGCTTTCTTT. This translates into CASSEGRTEAFF.

The chain employs TRBV28 and TRBJ2-3; D perhaps matches TRBD2 (6 bases). The CDR3 is made up of 14 amino acids. The germline V gene encodes CDR1 MDHEN and CDR2 SYDVKM. V was pared by 2 bases and J by 5 bases, with 11 bases between. The CDR3 bases are TGTGCCAGCAGTTTAGAAGGACTATTAGATACGCAGTATTTT. It specifies CASSLEGLLDTQYF.

CDR3 residues: CAWSVGGNTEAFF. In DNA form, the CDR3 reads TGTGCCTGGAGTGTGGGGGGGAACACTGAAGCTTTCTTT. The rearrangement uses TRBV30 and TRBJ1-1, with D possibly TRBD1 on 5 matching bases. Trimming removed 0 bases from V and 1 base from J, with 6 bases in between. The CDR3 has 13 residues. CDR1 and CDR2 from the germline V gene are GTSNPN and SVGIG (reference sequence).